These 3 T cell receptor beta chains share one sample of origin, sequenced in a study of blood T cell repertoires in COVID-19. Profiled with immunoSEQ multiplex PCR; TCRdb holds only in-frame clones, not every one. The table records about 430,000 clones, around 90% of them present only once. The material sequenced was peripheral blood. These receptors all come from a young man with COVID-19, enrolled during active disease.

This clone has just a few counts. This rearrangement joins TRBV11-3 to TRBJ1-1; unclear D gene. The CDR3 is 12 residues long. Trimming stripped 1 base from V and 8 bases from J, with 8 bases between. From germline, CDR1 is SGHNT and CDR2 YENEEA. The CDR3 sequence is CASSLGPREAFF. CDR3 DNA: TGTGCCAGCAGCTTAGGGCCCAGGGAAGCTTTCTTT.

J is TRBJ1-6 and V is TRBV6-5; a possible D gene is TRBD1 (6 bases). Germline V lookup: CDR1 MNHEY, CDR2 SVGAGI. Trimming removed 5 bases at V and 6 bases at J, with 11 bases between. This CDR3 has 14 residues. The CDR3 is CASSRDRFNSPLHF. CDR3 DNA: TGTGCCAGCAGTCGTGACAGGTTTAATTCACCCCTCCACTTT.

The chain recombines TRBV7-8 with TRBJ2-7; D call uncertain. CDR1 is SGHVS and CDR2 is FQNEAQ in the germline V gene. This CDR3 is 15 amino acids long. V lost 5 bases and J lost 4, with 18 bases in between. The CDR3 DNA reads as TGTGCCAGCAGCCCTTCTACCACTACCGATTACGAGCAGTACTTC. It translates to CASSPSTTTDYEQYF.